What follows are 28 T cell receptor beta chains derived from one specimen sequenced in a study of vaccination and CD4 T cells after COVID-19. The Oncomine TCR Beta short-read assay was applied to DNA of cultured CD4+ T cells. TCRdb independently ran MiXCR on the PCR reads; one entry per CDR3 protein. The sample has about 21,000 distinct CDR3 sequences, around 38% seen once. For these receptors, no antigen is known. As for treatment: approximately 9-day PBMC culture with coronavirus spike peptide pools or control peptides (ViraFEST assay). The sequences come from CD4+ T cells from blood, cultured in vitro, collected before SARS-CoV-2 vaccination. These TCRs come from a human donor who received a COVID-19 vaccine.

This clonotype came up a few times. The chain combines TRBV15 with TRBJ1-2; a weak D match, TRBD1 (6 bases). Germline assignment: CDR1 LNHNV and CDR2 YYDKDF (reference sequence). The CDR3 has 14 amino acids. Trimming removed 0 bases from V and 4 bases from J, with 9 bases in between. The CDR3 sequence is CATSREGRGYGYTF. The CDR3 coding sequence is TGTGCCACCAGCAGAGAAGGCAGGGGCTATGGCTACACCTTC.

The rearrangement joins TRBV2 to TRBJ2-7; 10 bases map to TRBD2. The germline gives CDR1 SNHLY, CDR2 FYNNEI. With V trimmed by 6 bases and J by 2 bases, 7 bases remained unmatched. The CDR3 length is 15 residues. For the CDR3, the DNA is TGTGCCAGCAGCCGAACAAGCGGGGGGGCCTACGAGCAGTACTTC. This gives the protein CASSRTSGGAYEQYF.

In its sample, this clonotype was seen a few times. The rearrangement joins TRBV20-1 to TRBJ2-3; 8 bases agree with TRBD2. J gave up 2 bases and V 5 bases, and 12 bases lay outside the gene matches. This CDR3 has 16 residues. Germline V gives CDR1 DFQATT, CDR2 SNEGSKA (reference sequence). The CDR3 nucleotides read TGCAGTGCTTACACAGCGGGGGCCAACTACACAGATACGCAGTATTTT. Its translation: CSAYTAGANYTDTQYF.

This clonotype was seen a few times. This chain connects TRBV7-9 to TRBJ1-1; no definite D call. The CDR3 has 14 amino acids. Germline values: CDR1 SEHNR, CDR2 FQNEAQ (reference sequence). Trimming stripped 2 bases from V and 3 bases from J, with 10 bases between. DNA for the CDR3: TGTGCCAGCAGCTTACTCAGTGTGGACACTGAAGCTTTCTTT. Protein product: CASSLLSVDTEAFF.

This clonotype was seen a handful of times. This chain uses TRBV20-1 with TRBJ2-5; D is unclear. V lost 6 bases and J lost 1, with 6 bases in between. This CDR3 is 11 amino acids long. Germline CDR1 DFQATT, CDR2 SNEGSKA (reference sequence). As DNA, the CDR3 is TGCAGTGCAGGGTCCCAAGAGACCCAGTACTTC. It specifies CSAGSQETQYF.

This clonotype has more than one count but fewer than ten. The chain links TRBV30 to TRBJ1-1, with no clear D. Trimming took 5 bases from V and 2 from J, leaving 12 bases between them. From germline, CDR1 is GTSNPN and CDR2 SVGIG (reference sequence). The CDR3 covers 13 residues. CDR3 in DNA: TGTGCCTGGGGATCGAACCTAAACACTGAAGCTTTCTTT. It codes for CAWGSNLNTEAFF.

CDR3 amino acids: CATSDFTGNYGYTF. The CDR3 DNA sequence: TGTGCCACCAGTGATTTCACAGGGAACTATGGCTACACCTTC. The chain is built from TRBV24-1 and TRBJ1-2, with D maybe TRBD1 (6 bases). CDR1 is KGHDR, CDR2 SFDVKD, per germline. This CDR3 is 14 amino acids long. V was cut by 1 base and J by 2 bases, with 7 bases left in between.

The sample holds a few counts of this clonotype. Here the CDR3 reads CASSYSPRQGDYGYTF. The CDR3 DNA reads as TGTGCCAGCAGTTACTCTCCCCGGCAGGGGGATTATGGCTACACCTTC. The chain uses TRBV6-5 and TRBJ1-2; 7 nucleotides align to TRBD1. This CDR3 is 16 amino acids long. V gave up 0 bases and J gave up 5 bases; unmatched junction bases: 9. CDR1 and CDR2 from the germline V gene are MNHEY and SVGAGI.

CDR3 bases: TGTGCCAGCAAAGAAGACAGCTATAATTCACCCCTCCACTTT. This encodes CASKEDSYNSPLHF. The V gene is TRBV6-1, the J gene TRBJ1-6; a possible D gene is TRBD1 (5 bases). V was shortened by 7 bases and J by 3 bases, with 10 bases between the two germline ends. Germline V lookup: CDR1 MNHNS, CDR2 SASEGT. The length of the CDR3 is 14 residues.

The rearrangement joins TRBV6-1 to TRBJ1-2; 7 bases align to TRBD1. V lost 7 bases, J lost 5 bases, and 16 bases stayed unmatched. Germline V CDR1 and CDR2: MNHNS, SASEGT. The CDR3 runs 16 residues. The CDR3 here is CASTGGRGVFDYGYTF. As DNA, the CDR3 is TGTGCCAGCACAGGGGGTCGAGGGGTGTTCGATTATGGCTACACCTTC.

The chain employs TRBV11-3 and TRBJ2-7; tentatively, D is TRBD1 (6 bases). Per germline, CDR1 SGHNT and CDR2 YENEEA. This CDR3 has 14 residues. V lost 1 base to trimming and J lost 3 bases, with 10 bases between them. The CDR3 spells CASSLVVRGYEQYF. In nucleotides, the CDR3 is TGTGCCAGCAGCTTAGTGGTCAGGGGCTACGAGCAGTACTTC. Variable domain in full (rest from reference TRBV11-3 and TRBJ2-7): EAGVVQSPRYKIIEKKQPVAFWCNPISGHNTLYWYLQNLGQGPELLIRYENEEAVDDSQLPKDRFSAERLKGVDSTLKIQPAELGDSAVYLCASSLVVRGYEQYFGPGTRLTVT.

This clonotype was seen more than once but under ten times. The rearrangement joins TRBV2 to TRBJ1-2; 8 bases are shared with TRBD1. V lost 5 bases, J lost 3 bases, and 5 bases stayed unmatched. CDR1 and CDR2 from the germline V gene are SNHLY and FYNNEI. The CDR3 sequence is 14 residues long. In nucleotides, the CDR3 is TGTGCCAGCAGTTCCCAGGGGGCTGACTATGGCTACACCTTC. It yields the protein CASSSQGADYGYTF.

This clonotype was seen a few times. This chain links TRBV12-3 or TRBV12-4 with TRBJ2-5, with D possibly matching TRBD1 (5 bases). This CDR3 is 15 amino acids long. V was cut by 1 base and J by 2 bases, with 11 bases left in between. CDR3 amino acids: CASSLGGALQETQYF. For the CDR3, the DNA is TGTGCCAGCAGTTTAGGTGGGGCCCTGCAAGAGACCCAGTACTTC.

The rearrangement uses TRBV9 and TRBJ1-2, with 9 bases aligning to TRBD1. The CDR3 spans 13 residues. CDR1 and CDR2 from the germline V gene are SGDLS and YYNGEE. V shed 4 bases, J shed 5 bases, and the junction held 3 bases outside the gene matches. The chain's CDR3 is CASSPGTGYGYTF. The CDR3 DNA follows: TGTGCCAGCAGCCCCGGGACAGGGTATGGCTACACCTTC.

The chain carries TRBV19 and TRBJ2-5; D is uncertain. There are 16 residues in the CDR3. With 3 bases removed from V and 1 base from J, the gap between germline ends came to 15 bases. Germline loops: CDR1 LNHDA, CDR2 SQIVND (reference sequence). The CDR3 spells CASSIQARRRQETQYF. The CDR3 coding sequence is TGTGCCAGTAGTATTCAGGCCAGAAGACGCCAAGAGACCCAGTACTTC.

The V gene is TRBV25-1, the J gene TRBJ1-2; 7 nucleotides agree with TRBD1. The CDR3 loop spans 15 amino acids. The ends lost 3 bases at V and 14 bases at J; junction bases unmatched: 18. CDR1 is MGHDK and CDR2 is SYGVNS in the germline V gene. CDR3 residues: CASSDRLPPTGYITF. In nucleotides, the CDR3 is TGTGCCAGCAGTGACCGTCTCCCCCCGACAGGGTATATTACCTTC.

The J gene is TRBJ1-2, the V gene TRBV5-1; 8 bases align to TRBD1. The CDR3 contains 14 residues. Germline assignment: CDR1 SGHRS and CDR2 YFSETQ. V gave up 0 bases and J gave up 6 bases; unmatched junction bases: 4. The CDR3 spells CASSLVQGAHGYTF. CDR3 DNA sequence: TGCGCCAGCAGCTTGGTTCAGGGGGCGCATGGCTACACCTTC.

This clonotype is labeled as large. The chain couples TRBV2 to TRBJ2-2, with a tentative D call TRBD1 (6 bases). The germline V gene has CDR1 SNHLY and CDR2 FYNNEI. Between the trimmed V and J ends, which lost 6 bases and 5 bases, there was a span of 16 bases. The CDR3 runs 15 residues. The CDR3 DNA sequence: TGTGCCAGCAGGGCTCGGGACACCTCGACCGGGGAGCTGTTTTTT. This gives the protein CASRARDTSTGELFF.

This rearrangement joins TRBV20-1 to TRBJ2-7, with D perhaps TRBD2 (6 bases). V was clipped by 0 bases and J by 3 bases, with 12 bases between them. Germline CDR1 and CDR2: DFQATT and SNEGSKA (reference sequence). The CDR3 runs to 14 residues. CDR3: CSARDAGHFYEQYF. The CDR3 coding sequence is TGCAGTGCTAGAGATGCGGGGCATTTCTACGAGCAGTACTTC.

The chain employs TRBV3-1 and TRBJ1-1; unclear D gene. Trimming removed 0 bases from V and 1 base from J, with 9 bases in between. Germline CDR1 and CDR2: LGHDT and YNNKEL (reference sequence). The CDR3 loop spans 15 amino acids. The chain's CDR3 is CASSQDLRWNTEAFF. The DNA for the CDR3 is TGTGCCAGCAGCCAAGATCTCAGGTGGAACACTGAAGCTTTCTTT.

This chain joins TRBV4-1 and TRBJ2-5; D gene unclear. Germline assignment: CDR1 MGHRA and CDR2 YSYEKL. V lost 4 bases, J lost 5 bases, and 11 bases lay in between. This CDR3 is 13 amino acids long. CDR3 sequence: CASSLTLGETQYF. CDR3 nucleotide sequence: TGCGCCAGCAGCCTGACCCTTGGGGAGACCCAGTACTTC.

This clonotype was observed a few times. The CDR3 reads CASSLPGGTQYF. CDR3 nucleotide sequence: TGTGCCAGCAGTTTACCGGGGGGAACGCAGTATTTT. V usage is TRBV27 and J usage is TRBJ2-3; 7 nucleotides match TRBD2. J gave up 9 bases and V 2 bases, and 2 bases lay outside the gene matches. The CDR3 sequence is 12 residues long. Per germline, CDR1 MNHEY and CDR2 SMNVEV (reference sequence).

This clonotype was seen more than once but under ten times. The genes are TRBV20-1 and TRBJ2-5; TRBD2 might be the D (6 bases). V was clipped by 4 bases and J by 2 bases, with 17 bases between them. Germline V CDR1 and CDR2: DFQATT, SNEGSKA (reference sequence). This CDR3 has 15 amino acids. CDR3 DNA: TGCAGTGCTAAAACTCGGGACTCCTGGCAAGAGACCCAGTACTTC. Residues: CSAKTRDSWQETQYF.

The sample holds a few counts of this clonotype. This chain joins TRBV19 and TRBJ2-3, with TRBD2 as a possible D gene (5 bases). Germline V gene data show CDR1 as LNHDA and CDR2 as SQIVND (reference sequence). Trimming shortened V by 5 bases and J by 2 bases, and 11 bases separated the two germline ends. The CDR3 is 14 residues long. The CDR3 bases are TGTGCCAGTAGTCCCGGGATCACCACAGATACGCAGTATTTT. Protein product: CASSPGITTDTQYF.

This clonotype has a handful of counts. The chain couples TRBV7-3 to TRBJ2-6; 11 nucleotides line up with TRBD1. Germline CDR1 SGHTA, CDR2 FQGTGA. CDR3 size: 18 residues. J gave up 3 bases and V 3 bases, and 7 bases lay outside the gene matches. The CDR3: CASSFGGTGGLGANVLTF. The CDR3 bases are TGTGCCAGCAGCTTTGGGGGGACAGGGGGACTTGGGGCCAACGTCCTGACTTTC.

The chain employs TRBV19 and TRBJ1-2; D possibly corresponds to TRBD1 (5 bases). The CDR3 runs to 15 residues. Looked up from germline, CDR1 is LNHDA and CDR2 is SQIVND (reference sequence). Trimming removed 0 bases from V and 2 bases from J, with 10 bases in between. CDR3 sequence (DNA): TGTGCCAGTAGTATAGAGGGCAGGGTGAACTATGGCTACACCTTC. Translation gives CASSIEGRVNYGYTF.

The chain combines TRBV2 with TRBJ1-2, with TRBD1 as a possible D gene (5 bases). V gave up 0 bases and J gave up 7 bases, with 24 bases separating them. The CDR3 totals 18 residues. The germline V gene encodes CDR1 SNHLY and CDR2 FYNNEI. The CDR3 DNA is TGTGCCAGCAGTGAAGCGCCCTTCCCGGGGCAGGGAAGCTCTGGCTACACCTTC. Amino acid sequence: CASSEAPFPGQGSSGYTF. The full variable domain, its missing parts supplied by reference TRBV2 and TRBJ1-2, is EPEVTQTPSHQVTQMGQEVILRCVPISNHLYFYWYRQILGQKVEFLVSFYNNEISEKSEIFDDQFSVERPDGSNFTLKIRSTKLEDSAMYFCASSEAPFPGQGSSGYTFGSGTRLTVV.

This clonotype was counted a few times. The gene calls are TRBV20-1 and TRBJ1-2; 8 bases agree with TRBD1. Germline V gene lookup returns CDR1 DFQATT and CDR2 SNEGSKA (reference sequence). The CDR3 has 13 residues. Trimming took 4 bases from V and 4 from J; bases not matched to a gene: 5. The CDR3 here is CSATTGTGYGYTF. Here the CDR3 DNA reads TGCAGTGCTACAACCGGGACAGGCTATGGCTACACCTTC.